This T cell receptor (beta chain) was found in a study of blood T cell repertoires in COVID-19. Study-level background: In each case, the material was cDNA or gDNA derived from T cells, B-cell-depleted T cells, or PBMCs.

Original processing notes: Estimation of nucleated cell counts relied on the amplification of reference gene primers. Libraries were prepared by immunoSEQ multiplex PCR; TCRdb keeps only in-frame clonotypes and omits some of them. The DNA was the basis for D and trimming; V, J and clone size are from that table. The table has some 190,000 clones, roughly 82% seen once. The length of the CDR3 is 14 residues. Germline CDR1 MNHNS, CDR2 SASEGT. Trimming cost V 8 bases and J 7 bases, with 15 bases left between them. The gene calls are TRBV6-1 and TRBJ1-6, with D unresolved. The material sequenced was peripheral blood. The TCR comes from a woman between 55 and 75 years old with COVID-19, enrolled during active disease. The CDR3 region has the DNA TGTGCCAGCCTTAGTCACCGAGAAAATTCACCCCTCCACTTT. This codes for CASLSHRENSPLHF.